A single sample gave rise to the 27 T cell receptor beta chains below, sequenced in a study of T-cell reconstitution after alpha-beta-depleted transplantation in children. Unique molecular identifiers were used in preparing the TCRbeta library. TCRdb reprocessed the PCR reads with MiXCR, giving one entry per CDR3 protein. Of about 5,000 distinct CDR3 sequences in the sample, 7.3% were seen once. This specimen consisted of PBMCs, mostly from graft donor cells, obtained 60 days after TCRalphabeta/CD19-depleted stem cell transplant. The receptor set was obtained from a boy under two years old who had a stem cell transplant for SCID, so the T cells may come from the graft donor.

In this sample, this clonotype is medium-sized (0.01 to 0.1%). This chain's CDR3 is CASRPWEGYPYEQYF. The CDR3 DNA reads as TGTGCCAGCAGACCGTGGGAGGGGTACCCCTACGAGCAGTACTTC. The chain uses TRBV7-6 and TRBJ2-7; 7 bases line up with TRBD2. Per the germline V gene, CDR1 is SGHVS and CDR2 is FNYEAQ. The CDR3 extends over 15 amino acids. V lost 6 bases and J lost 2; bases outside the gene matches: 10.

This clonotype was recorded many times. This chain connects TRBV6-2 or TRBV6-3 to TRBJ1-2; D ambiguous. V shed 1 base and J shed 7 bases, with 10 bases lying between them. The CDR3 totals 13 residues. CDR1 and CDR2 (germline): MNHEY, SVGEGT. This chain's CDR3 is CASSYWGRSGYTF. The DNA for the CDR3 is TGTGCCAGCAGTTACTGGGGAAGGAGTGGCTACACCTTC.

In this sample, this clonotype turned up many times. The V gene is TRBV18, the J gene TRBJ1-3; possibly TRBD1 for D (5 bases). The germline CDR1 and CDR2 sequences are KGHSH and LQKENI. The CDR3 has 19 amino acids. Between the trimmed V and J ends, which lost 3 bases and 0 bases, there was a span of 21 bases. DNA for the CDR3: TGTGCCAGCTCACCGTCCCAGGACACCCTGGATACCTCTGGAAACACCATATATTTT. This sequence encodes CASSPSQDTLDTSGNTIYF.

This clonotype has ten or more counts. The V call is TRBV7-9, the J call TRBJ1-6, with a weak D call TRBD1 (6 bases). Deletions cut 1 base from V and 9 bases from J, with 22 bases between. This CDR3 comprises 18 residues. Germline CDR1 SEHNR, CDR2 FQNEAQ (reference sequence). This CDR3 is CASSLVRRVGGYPSPLHF. CDR3 DNA: TGTGCCAGCAGCTTAGTACGGAGGGTAGGGGGGTATCCTTCACCCCTCCACTTT.

This clonotype was detected many times. This chain connects TRBV6-5 to TRBJ1-6; D may be TRBD1 (6 bases). Trimming took off 6 bases at V and 9 bases at J, with 21 bases between the two ends. The germline V gene encodes CDR1 MNHEY and CDR2 SVGAGI. This CDR3 is 16 amino acids long. This CDR3 reads CASSLLTGWGCSPLHF. In nucleotides, the CDR3 is TGTGCCAGCAGCCTGCTAACAGGGTGGGGATGTTCACCCCTCCACTTT.

This clonotype was counted at least ten times. The V call is TRBV19, the J call TRBJ1-1; possibly TRBD1 for D (6 bases). The CDR3 runs 17 residues. Trimming stripped 6 bases from V and 0 bases from J, with 20 bases between. The germline CDR1 and CDR2 sequences are LNHDA and SQIVND (reference sequence). The CDR3 spells CASSRGGGRRLNTEAFF. In DNA, the CDR3 is TGTGCCAGTAGCCGCGGAGGGGGAAGGCGATTGAACACTGAAGCTTTCTTT. The full variable domain, its missing parts supplied by reference TRBV19 and TRBJ1-1, is DGGITQSPKYLFRKEGQNVTLSCEQNLNHDAMYWYRQDPGQGLRLIYYSQIVNDFQKGDIAEGYSVSREKKESFPLTVTSAQKNPTAFYLCASSRGGGRRLNTEAFFGQGTRLTVV.

This clonotype is deemed medium-sized. The rearrangement joins TRBV5-1 to TRBJ1-1, with TRBD1 identical over 7 bases. V gave up 4 bases and J gave up 1 base; unmatched junction bases: 4. There are 14 residues in the CDR3. Germline V gene data show CDR1 as SGHRS and CDR2 as YFSETQ. For the CDR3, the DNA is TGCGCCAGCAGCGCCGGGACAGCGAACACTGAAGCTTTCTTT. Its protein is CASSAGTANTEAFF.

This clonotype is deemed medium-sized. The rearrangement links TRBV15 to TRBJ2-1; D may correspond to TRBD1 or TRBD2 (5 bases each). The CDR3 is made up of 14 amino acids. CDR1 LNHNV and CDR2 YYDKDF come from the germline V gene (reference sequence). The V gene lost 7 bases and the J gene lost 4 bases, with 14 bases spanning the gap. Written as DNA, the CDR3 is TGTGCCACCAACTCCGGGACGGAGTACAATGAGCAGTTCTTC. Translated: CATNSGTEYNEQFF.

This clonotype is termed medium-sized. The chain couples TRBV5-6 to TRBJ2-1; tentatively, D is TRBD2 (5 bases). The CDR3 runs to 11 residues. Germline CDR1 is SGHDT and CDR2 is YYEEEE. V was clipped by 2 bases and J by 12 bases, with 9 bases between them. The CDR3 region has the DNA TGTGCCAGCAGCTTCCGGGGATGGCAGTTCTTC. Its translation: CASSFRGWQFF.

This clonotype was counted many times. The chain is built from TRBV20-1 and TRBJ1-1; the D is unclear. V dropped 0 bases and J dropped 0 bases, with 8 bases sitting between them. CDR1 is DFQATT and CDR2 is SNEGSKA in the germline V gene (reference sequence). The CDR3 has 14 amino acids. The CDR3 DNA sequence: TGCAGTGCTAGAGATCGGTGGGTGAACACTGAAGCTTTCTTT. Translation gives CSARDRWVNTEAFF.

This clonotype is termed medium-sized (0.01 to 0.1%). CDR3 nucleotide sequence: TGTGCCAGCAGTTTAATCTGGGCCCTGGAATTAGAGCCCAACACTGAAGCTTTCTTT. It is translated as CASSLIWALELEPNTEAFF. The chain employs TRBV12-3 or TRBV12-4 and TRBJ1-1; D unresolved. Deletions cut 2 bases from V and 2 bases from J, with 24 bases between. CDR3 length: 19 amino acids.

CDR3 sequence: CASSFFTLRAGGHEQYF. CDR3 in DNA: TGTGCCAGCAGCTTTTTTACTCTTAGGGCAGGGGGCCACGAGCAGTACTTC. The rearrangement uses TRBV5-4 and TRBJ2-7; 8 bases fit TRBD1. Trimming at V came to 2 bases and at J to 5 bases, leaving 15 bases not matched to a gene. CDR1 and CDR2 (germline): SGHNT, YYREEE (reference sequence). The CDR3 runs to 17 residues.

Judged by abundance, this clonotype is medium-sized. This chain connects TRBV6-5 to TRBJ2-2, with D hard to call. V dropped 0 bases and J dropped 4 bases, with 6 bases sitting between them. CDR3 length equals 14 residues. Germline V gene sequence: CDR1 MNHEY, CDR2 SVGAGI. CDR3 coding DNA: TGTGCCAGCAGTTACTCGAACAGCACCGGGGAGCTGTTTTTT. It translates to CASSYSNSTGELFF.

In its sample, this clonotype is medium-sized. The chain is built from TRBV20-1 and TRBJ2-7; tentatively, D is TRBD2 (6 bases). With 3 bases removed from V and 3 bases from J, the gap between germline ends came to 12 bases. CDR3 length: 13 amino acids. Germline lookup yields CDR1 DFQATT and CDR2 SNEGSKA (reference sequence). The CDR3 loop reads CSARRDLIYEQYF. The CDR3 nucleotides are TGCAGTGCTAGGCGGGACTTAATCTACGAGCAGTACTTC.

By frequency in the sample, this clonotype is medium-sized. The chain recombines TRBV7-9 with TRBJ1-6, with TRBD1 identical over 7 bases. The J segment lost 4 bases and the V segment lost 2 bases, leaving 8 bases of the junction unmatched. CDR1 and CDR2 (germline): SEHNR, FQNEAQ (reference sequence). The CDR3 has 17 amino acids. This CDR3 is CASSLTRQGFYNSPLHF. The CDR3 DNA follows: TGTGCCAGCAGCTTAACCCGACAGGGCTTTTATAATTCACCCCTCCACTTT. Together with reference TRBV7-9 and TRBJ1-6, the CDR3 gives the full variable domain: DTGVSQNPRHKITKRGQNVTFRCDPISEHNRLYWYRQTLGQGPEFLTYFQNEAQLEKSRLLSDRFSAERPKGSFSTLEIQRTEQGDSAMYLCASSLTRQGFYNSPLHFGNGTRLTVT.

This clonotype counts as medium-sized. The gene calls are TRBV2 and TRBJ2-2; 7 bases match TRBD1. J gave up 0 bases and V 8 bases, and 6 bases lay outside the gene matches. Germline V CDR1 and CDR2: SNHLY, FYNNEI. The CDR3 contains 15 residues. The CDR3 reads CASQRGGANTGELFF. DNA for the CDR3: TGTGCCAGCCAGAGAGGGGGCGCGAACACCGGGGAGCTGTTTTTT.

By frequency in the sample, this clonotype is medium-sized. The genes are TRBV7-9 and TRBJ1-3; no firm D call. CDR3 size: 8 residues. Germline values: CDR1 SEHNR, CDR2 FQNEAQ (reference sequence). V lost 4 bases, J lost 16 bases, and 5 bases lay in between. CDR3 bases: TGTGCCAGCAGCTCGAACTATTTT. It encodes CASSSNYF. The variable domain in full, completed from reference TRBV7-9 and TRBJ1-3, reads DTGVSQNPRHKITKRGQNVTFRCDPISEHNRLYWYRQTLGQGPEFLTYFQNEAQLEKSRLLSDRFSAERPKGSFSTLEIQRTEQGDSAMYLCASSSNYFGEGSWLTVV.

This clonotype qualifies as medium-sized. This chain links TRBV5-6 with TRBJ2-7; 10 nucleotides match TRBD2. Per the germline V gene, CDR1 is SGHDT and CDR2 is YYEEEE. The ends lost 3 bases at V and 6 bases at J; junction bases unmatched: 9. The CDR3 spans 15 residues. CDR3: CASSWGSGGILEQYF. The DNA of the CDR3 is TGTGCCAGCAGCTGGGGTAGCGGGGGGATTCTCGAGCAGTACTTC. The full variable domain, its missing parts supplied by reference TRBV5-6 and TRBJ2-7, is DAGVTQSPTHLIKTRGQQVTLRCSPKSGHDTVSWYQQALGQGPQFIFQYYEEEERQRGNFPDRFSGHQFPNYSSELNVNALLLGDSALYLCASSWGSGGILEQYFGPGTRLTVT.

This clonotype qualifies as medium-sized (0.01 to 0.1%). The J gene is TRBJ2-7, the V gene TRBV12-3 or TRBV12-4; D may match TRBD1 or TRBD2 (5 bases each). CDR3 length equals 18 residues. The germline V and J ends were trimmed by 5 bases and 1 base, with 24 bases remaining between them. The DNA for the CDR3 is TGTGCCAGCAGTCCTTGGGTCGTCAGGGACCGACCTTCCTACGAGCAGTACTTC. The encoded protein is CASSPWVVRDRPSYEQYF.

This clonotype has a count of ten or more. The chain links TRBV20-1 to TRBJ2-6; D uncertain. The CDR3 covers 14 residues. V was cut by 6 bases and J by 2 bases, with 11 bases left in between. CDR1 DFQATT and CDR2 SNEGSKA come from the germline V gene (reference sequence). In nucleotides, the CDR3 is TGCAGTGCCCGAGGTGGGCCTGGGGCCAACGTCCTGACTTTC. This sequence encodes CSARGGPGANVLTF.

This clonotype has a handful of counts. One base away lies a much larger clone, so this may be a sequencing read error. The genes are TRBV20-1 and TRBJ2-1; 16 nucleotides line up with TRBD2. Germline CDR1 and CDR2: DFQATT and SNEGSKA (reference sequence). This CDR3 comprises 19 residues. CDR3 in DNA: TGCTGTGCTAGTACCTCGGGACTAGCGGGGGGGAAGCATAGCAATGAGCAGTTCTTC. It yields the protein CCASTSGLAGGKHSNEQFF.

The chain recombines TRBV7-8 with TRBJ2-7; D gene uncertain. Germline CDR1 is SGHVS and CDR2 is FQNEAQ. Trimming removed 10 bases from V and 2 bases from J, with 30 bases in between. The length of the CDR3 is 18 residues. The CDR3 reads CAIVPRLHLPTETYEQYF. Here the CDR3 DNA reads TGTGCCATCGTACCCAGGCTTCACCTCCCCACTGAGACCTACGAGCAGTACTTC.

This clonotype was detected only a few times. The chain employs TRBV7-9 and TRBJ2-3, with D unclear. Germline V gene data show CDR1 as SEHNR and CDR2 as FQNEAQ (reference sequence). The CDR3 has 11 amino acids. The germline V and J ends were trimmed by 4 bases and 2 bases, with 1 base remaining between them. The CDR3 DNA is TGTGCCAGCAGCTCCACAGATACGCAGTATTTT. Protein: CASSSTDTQYF.

This clonotype qualifies as medium-sized. V gene TRBV12-3 or TRBV12-4 combines with J gene TRBJ1-5; a possible D gene is TRBD1 (5 bases). CDR3 length equals 16 residues. V was cut by 3 bases and J by 0 bases, with 12 bases left in between. DNA of the CDR3: TGTGCCAGCAGTTTGAAGTACAGGTATAGCAATCAGCCCCAGCATTTT. As protein: CASSLKYRYSNQPQHF.

This clonotype was counted at least ten times. The chain has TRBV2 and TRBJ2-3, with TRBD2 matching over 9 bases. V was pared by 7 bases and J by 4 bases, with 3 bases of the junction left unmatched. There are 13 residues in the CDR3. Looked up from germline, CDR1 is SNHLY and CDR2 is FYNNEI. The CDR3 nucleotides are TGTGCCAGCACAGCGGGGGGACCAGATACGCAGTATTTT. Translation: CASTAGGPDTQYF. The full variable domain, rest sourced from reference TRBV2 and TRBJ2-3, is EPEVTQTPSHQVTQMGQEVILRCVPISNHLYFYWYRQILGQKVEFLVSFYNNEISEKSEIFDDQFSVERPDGSNFTLKIRSTKLEDSAMYFCASTAGGPDTQYFGPGTRLTVL.

In this sample, this clonotype is medium-sized. The V call is TRBV7-3, the J call TRBJ2-1, with a tentative D call TRBD2 (6 bases). The CDR3 is 14 amino acids. V lost 4 bases and J lost 6, with 13 bases in between. The germline V gene has CDR1 SGHTA and CDR2 FQGTGA. CDR3 region: CASSYRLDFNEQFF. CDR3 DNA sequence: TGTGCCAGCAGCTATCGACTAGACTTCAATGAGCAGTTCTTC.

This clonotype was seen repeatedly, ten times or more. The V gene is TRBV11-2, the J gene TRBJ1-1; D possibly corresponds to TRBD1 (5 bases). Germline V lookup: CDR1 SGHAT, CDR2 FQNNGV. CDR3 size: 15 residues. Trimming removed 5 bases at V and 0 bases at J, with 13 bases between. For the CDR3, the DNA is TGTGCCAGCAGCCCCATTCCGGGGCTGAACACTGAAGCTTTCTTT. This encodes CASSPIPGLNTEAFF.